This T cell receptor (beta chain) is from a study of T-cell reconstitution after alpha-beta-depleted transplantation in children. Study outcomes and limitations: Surviving recipient T cells and thymic progenitors underlay high day-60 TCRbeta diversity in some patients. Fresh T-cell production supplied most of the T-cell counts and diversity seen one year after transplant. Reportedly, alpha-beta T cells present about two months post-transplant originated from several hundred expanded clones of graft origin.

For TCRbeta, the library was prepared with unique molecular identifiers. TCRdb redid the calling of the PCR reads with MiXCR, one entry per CDR3 protein. The table records 300,000 or so distinct CDR3 sequences, around 25% of them present only once. Comments on this clonotype: No antigen is known for it.

The CDR3 runs to 15 residues. Germline CDR1 and CDR2: SGHDT and YYEEEE. The J segment lost 15 bases and the V segment lost 2 bases, leaving 14 bases of the junction unmatched. This TCR came from a male patient aged 10 to 17 who had a stem cell transplant for acute lymphoblastic leukemia, so the T cells may come from the graft donor. Source: PBMCs, mostly from graft donor cells, taken 180 days after TCRalphabeta/CD19-depleted stem cell transplant. This chain links TRBV5-6 with TRBJ2-1; 10 bases line up with TRBD2. CDR3 in DNA: TGTGCCAGCAGCTTTCTAGCGGGAGAGATCGTCAGGGGGTTCTTC. It is translated as CASSFLAGEIVRGFF. Drawing the rest from reference TRBV5-6 and TRBJ2-1, the complete variable domain is DAGVTQSPTHLIKTRGQQVTLRCSPKSGHDTVSWYQQALGQGPQFIFQYYEEEERQRGNFPDRFSGHQFPNYSSELNVNALLLGDSALYLCASSFLAGEIVRGFFGPGTRLTVL.